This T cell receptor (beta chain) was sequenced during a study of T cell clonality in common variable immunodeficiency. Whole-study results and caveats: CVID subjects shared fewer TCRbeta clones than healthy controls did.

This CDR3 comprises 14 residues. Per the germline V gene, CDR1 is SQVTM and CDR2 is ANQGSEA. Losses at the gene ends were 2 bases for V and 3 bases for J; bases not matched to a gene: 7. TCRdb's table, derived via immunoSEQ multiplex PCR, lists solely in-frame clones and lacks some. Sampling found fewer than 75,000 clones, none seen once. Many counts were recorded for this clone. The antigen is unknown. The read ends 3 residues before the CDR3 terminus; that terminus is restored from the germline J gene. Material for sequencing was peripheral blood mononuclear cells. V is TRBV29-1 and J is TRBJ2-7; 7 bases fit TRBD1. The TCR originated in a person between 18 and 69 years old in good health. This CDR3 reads CSVELGGQVYEQYF. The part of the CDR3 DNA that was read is TGCAGCGTTGAATTAGGCGGACAGGTCTACGAG.